This T cell receptor beta chain is drawn from a study of control samples from healthy donors and cancer patients. This CDR3 has 17 amino acids. Germline-derived CDR1 and CDR2 are LNHDA and SQIVND (reference sequence). Trimming pared 5 bases from V and 0 bases from J, leaving 18 bases between. The repertoire was sequenced with immunoSEQ multiplex PCR; TCRdb's copy has only in-frame clones and lacks some. The sample has some 120,000 clones, around 87% seen once. The clonotype originates from a man aged 60-69 years in good health. The rearrangement joins TRBV19 to TRBJ2-3; D might be TRBD1 or TRBD2, each matching 6 bases. The sequencing sample was made of blood. The CDR3 region is CASSVQTGTSSTDTQYF. The CDR3 bases are TGTGCCAGTAGTGTCCAAACAGGGACTTCTAGCACAGATACGCAGTATTTT.